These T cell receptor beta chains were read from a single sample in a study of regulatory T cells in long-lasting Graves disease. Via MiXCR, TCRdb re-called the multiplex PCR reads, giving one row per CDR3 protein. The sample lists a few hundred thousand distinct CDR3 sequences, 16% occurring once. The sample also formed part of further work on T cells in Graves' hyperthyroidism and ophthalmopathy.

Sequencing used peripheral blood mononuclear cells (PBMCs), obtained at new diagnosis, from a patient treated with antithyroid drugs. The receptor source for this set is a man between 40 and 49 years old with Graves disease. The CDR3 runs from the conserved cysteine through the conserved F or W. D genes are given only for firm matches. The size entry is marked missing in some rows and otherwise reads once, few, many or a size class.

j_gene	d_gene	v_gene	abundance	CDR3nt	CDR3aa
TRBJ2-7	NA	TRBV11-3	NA	TGTGCCAGCAGCTCAGCTCCCCCTGGTCTAGCGATCGAGCAGTACTTC	CASSSAPPGLAIEQYF
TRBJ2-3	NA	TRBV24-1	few	TGTGCCACCAGTGCCTCTAGGGGGTTTCGCACAGATACGCAGTATTTT	CATSASRGFRTDTQYF
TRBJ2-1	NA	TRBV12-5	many	TGTGCTAGTGCCCCACCAACTCGAAACGGTGAGCAGTTCTTC	CASAPPTRNGEQFF
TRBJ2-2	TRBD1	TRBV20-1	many	TGCAGTGCTAGACACGACAGGGGGGCCGGGGAGCTGTTTTTT	CSARHDRGAGELFF
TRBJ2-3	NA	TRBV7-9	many	TGTGCCAGCAGCTTTCTTGGACAGGAGGGTACAGATACGCAGTATTTT	CASSFLGQEGTDTQYF
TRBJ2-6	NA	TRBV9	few	TGTGCCAGCAGCGCTCCCACCGGGGCCAACGTCCTGACTTTC	CASSAPTGANVLTF
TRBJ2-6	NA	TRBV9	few	TGTGCCAGCAGCGCAAACTCTGGGGCCAACGTCCTGACTTTC	CASSANSGANVLTF
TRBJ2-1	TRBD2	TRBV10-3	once	TGTGCCATCAGTGAGTCGCTTAGCGGGGGGGCTAATGAGCAGTTCTTC	CAISESLSGGANEQFF
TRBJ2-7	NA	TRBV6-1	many	TGTGCCAGCAGTCGGGACGCAACTCATGTGGAGCAGTACTTC	CASSRDATHVEQYF
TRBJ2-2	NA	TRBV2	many	TGTGCCAGCAGTGCTGGGACTCACAACACCGGGGAGCTGTTTTTT	CASSAGTHNTGELFF
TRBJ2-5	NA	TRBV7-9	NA	TGTGCCAGCAGCCCCCGGGCGGGTCAAGAGACCCAGTACTTC	CASSPRAGQETQYF
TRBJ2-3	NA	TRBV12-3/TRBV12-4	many	TGTGCCAGCGCTTCGGTCGGGGAAGGCGCAGATACGCAGTATTTT	CASASVGEGADTQYF
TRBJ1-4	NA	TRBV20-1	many	TGCAGTGCTGAGATTCCGGGACGAGTAAGGGAAAAACTGTTTTTT	CSAEIPGRVREKLFF
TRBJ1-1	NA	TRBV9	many	TGTGCCAGCAGCGAGACAGGCGGACGCGAAGCTTTCTTT	CASSETGGREAFF
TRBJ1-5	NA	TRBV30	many	TGTGCCTGGAGTGGGGGACACACCGGGCAGCCCCAGCATTTT	CAWSGGHTGQPQHF
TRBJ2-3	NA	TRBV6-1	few	TGTGCCAGCAGTGAAGCGGTCAGGGGGGAAGATACGCAGTATTTT	CASSEAVRGEDTQYF
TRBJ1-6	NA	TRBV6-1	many	TGTGCCAGCAACCAAGGGCGGAATTCACCCCTCCACTTT	CASNQGRNSPLHF
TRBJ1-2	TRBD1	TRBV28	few	TGCCTGACAGGGAGGGACGACTATGGCTACACCTTC	CLTGRDDYGYTF
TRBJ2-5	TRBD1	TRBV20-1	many	TGCAGTGCTAGAGGAAAGCCAACAGGGGGAAACTCAGAGACCCAGTACTTC	CSARGKPTGGNSETQYF
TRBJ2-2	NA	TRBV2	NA	TGTGCCAGCAGTGAGGGAGGACACGGGGAGCTGTTTTTT	CASSEGGHGELFF